The present entry profiles one T cell receptor (beta chain) with its context. The source of the sample is a study of blood T cell repertoires in COVID-19. Across the study: Material from acute and convalescent COVID-19 was sourced from the United States, Italy and Spain. The cDNA or gDNA used as material had been derived from T cells, B-cell-depleted T cells, or PBMCs.

The germline CDR1 and CDR2 sequences are MNHNS and SASEGT. The length of the CDR3 is 14 residues. V was cut by 1 base and J by 5 bases, with 11 bases left in between. As handled by the study authors: Researchers report that nucleated cell counts were estimated from reference gene primer amplification. Some clones are missing from TCRdb's copy, which holds only in-frame ones; the method was immunoSEQ multiplex PCR. V, J and clone size are taken as reported in that table, and D and trimming were inferred from the DNA itself. The table records 94,000 or so clones, about 90% of them present only once. The sample was peripheral blood. The V call is TRBV6-1, the J call TRBJ2-5; D is uncertain. The TCR was taken from a woman in her 70s with acute or convalescent COVID-19. The CDR3: CASSEGQAGETQYF. In DNA, the CDR3 is TGTGCCAGCAGTGAAGGTCAGGCCGGTGAGACCCAGTACTTC.